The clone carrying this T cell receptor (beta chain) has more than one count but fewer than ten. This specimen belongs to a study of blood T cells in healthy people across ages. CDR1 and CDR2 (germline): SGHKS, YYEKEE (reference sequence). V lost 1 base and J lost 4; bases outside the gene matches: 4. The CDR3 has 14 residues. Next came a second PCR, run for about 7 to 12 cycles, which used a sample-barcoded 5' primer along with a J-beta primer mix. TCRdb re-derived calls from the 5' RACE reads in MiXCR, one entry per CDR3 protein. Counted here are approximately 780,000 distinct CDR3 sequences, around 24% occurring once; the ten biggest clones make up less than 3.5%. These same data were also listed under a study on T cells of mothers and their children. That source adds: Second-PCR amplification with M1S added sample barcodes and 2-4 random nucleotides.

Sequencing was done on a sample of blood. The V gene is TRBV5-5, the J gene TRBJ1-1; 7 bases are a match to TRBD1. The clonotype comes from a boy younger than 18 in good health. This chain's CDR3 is CASSLFYRGTEAFF. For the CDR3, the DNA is TGTGCCAGCAGCTTGTTTTACAGGGGCACTGAAGCTTTCTTT.